This TCR beta chain is drawn from a study of T-cell reconstitution after alpha-beta-depleted transplantation in children. Study conclusions and caveats: At the one-year point after transplant, T-cell counts and TCRbeta diversity were found to come mostly from T cells that had been newly produced. For some patients, TCRbeta diversity was high at day 60 because of recipient T cells and thymic progenitors that survived. At around two months after transplant, the alpha-beta T cells were reportedly derived from several hundred expanded clones that came from non-depleted graft cells.

Using unique molecular identifiers, the investigators prepared the TCRbeta library. TCRdb independently ran MiXCR on the PCR reads; one entry per CDR3 protein. Here the sample spans about 420,000 distinct CDR3 sequences, 15% to 20% being singletons. As for this clonotype: Its antigen is not identified.

The length of the CDR3 is 14 residues. The germline CDR1 and CDR2 sequences are KGHDR and SFDVKD. V gave up 3 bases and J gave up 3 bases, with 11 bases separating them. The rearrangement joins TRBV24-1 to TRBJ2-7, with D possibly matching TRBD1 (6 bases). This specimen consisted of PBMCs, mostly from graft donor cells, obtained 360 days after TCRalphabeta/CD19-depleted stem cell transplant. This TCR was sampled from a boy less than two years old who had a stem cell transplant for Wiskott-Aldrich syndrome, so the T cells may come from the graft donor. The CDR3 coding sequence is TGTGCCACCAGTGATACAGGGTCCCACTACGAGCAGTACTTC. Amino acids: CATSDTGSHYEQYF.